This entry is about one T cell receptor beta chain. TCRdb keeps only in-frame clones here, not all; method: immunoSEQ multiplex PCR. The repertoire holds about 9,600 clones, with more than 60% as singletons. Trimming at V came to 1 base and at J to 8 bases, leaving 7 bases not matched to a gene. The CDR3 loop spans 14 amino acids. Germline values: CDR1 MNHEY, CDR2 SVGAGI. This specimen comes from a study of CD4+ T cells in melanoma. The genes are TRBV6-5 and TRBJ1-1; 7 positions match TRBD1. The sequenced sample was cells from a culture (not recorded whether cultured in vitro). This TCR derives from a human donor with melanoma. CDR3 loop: CASSYWGGTEEAFF. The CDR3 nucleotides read TGTGCCAGCAGTTACTGGGGAGGGACAGAAGAAGCTTTCTTT.